What follows describes a single T cell receptor (beta chain). Its antigen is unknown. Pools of viral peptides were used by the ViraFEST assay to expand antigen-specific CD4+ T cells ahead of sequencing. A 10-day culture period preceded the isolation of CD4+ T cells. Subjects were given two BNT162b2 or mRNA-1273 vaccine doses. Cells had half their medium changed to IL-2 medium on days 3 and 7. This sample was taken from a study of vaccination effects on CD4 cells after COVID-19. With 5 bases clipped from V and 0 bases from J, the junction kept 9 bases outside the gene matches. CDR1 is MNHEY and CDR2 is SMNVEV in the germline V gene (reference sequence). The CDR3 consists of 16 residues. Sequencing was performed with immunoSEQ multiplex PCR; in TCRdb, only in-frame clones are kept and a portion is missing. The sample has 70,000 to 85,000 clones; about 80% are singletons.

The receptor comes from a human donor who received a COVID-19 vaccine. The gene calls are TRBV27 and TRBJ1-1; 7 bases match TRBD1. The sequencing here drew on CD4+ T cells from PBMCs cultured with HCoV-229E spike peptides, taken after COVID-19 vaccination. The CDR3: CASSKGTALMNTEAFF. CDR3 coding DNA: TGTGCCAGCAGTAAAGGGACAGCTTTGATGAACACTGAAGCTTTCTTT.